The rows below give T cell receptor beta chains drawn from one sample of a study of T cells in Graves' hyperthyroidism and ophthalmopathy. One entry per CDR3 protein results from TCRdb running MiXCR on the multiplex PCR reads. The data contain hundreds of thousands of distinct CDR3 sequences, 46% of them seen just once; the ten biggest clones take up just over 8%. Sequencing used peripheral blood or thyroid tissue (not recorded which). Receptors originate from a woman aged 18-30 years with Graves' hyperthyroidism. Both conserved end residues are part of each CDR3. D genes are given only for firm matches. Not all rows give a size; the values are once, few, many and, for expanded clones, a class.

>few|TRBV12-3/TRBV12-4|TRBD1|TRBJ2-7
CASSDIGTGVYEQYF
TGTGCCAGCAGTGACATCGGGACAGGGGTCTACGAGCAGTACTTC
>.|TRBV6-5|.|TRBJ1-1
CASRRQETEAFF
TGTGCCAGCAGGCGACAGGAAACTGAAGCTTTCTTT
>.|TRBV29-1|.|TRBJ2-7
CTEPGKYEQYF
TGCACCGAGCCGGGGAAATACGAGCAGTACTTC
>.|TRBV5-1|TRBD1|TRBJ2-5
CASSTGDRTQETQYF
TGTGCCAGCAGCACCGGGGACAGGACCCAAGAGACCCAGTACTTC
>few|TRBV20-1|.|TRBJ1-3
CSARSAGARNTIYF
TGCAGTGCTAGGTCGGCGGGGGCGCGAAACACCATATATTTT
>many|TRBV7-9|.|TRBJ2-5
CASSLEAAETQYF
TGTGCCAGCAGCTTAGAAGCGGCTGAGACCCAGTACTTC
>.|TRBV5-6|.|TRBJ1-2
CAWSSDINYGYTF
TGTGCCTGGAGCTCGGACATTAACTATGGCTACACCTTC
>many|TRBV20-1|.|TRBJ1-5
CSASRNGVTNQPQHF
TGCAGTGCTAGTAGGAATGGGGTTACCAATCAGCCCCAGCATTTT
>.|TRBV2|TRBD2|TRBJ2-7
CASSVAGRFYDQYF
TGTGCCAGCAGTGTGGCCGGGAGGTTCTACGATCAGTACTTC
>.|TRBV14|TRBD1|TRBJ1-5
CASSQMGQGDQPQHF
TGTGCCAGCAGCCAAATGGGGCAGGGGGATCAGCCCCAGCATTTT
>few|TRBV7-9|TRBD2|TRBJ2-7
CASSRTSGDNYEQYF
TGTGCCAGCAGTCGGACTAGCGGGGACAATTACGAGCAGTACTTC
>.|TRBV12-3/TRBV12-4|.|TRBJ1-5
CASTNSGASQPQHF
TGTGCCAGCACCAATTCAGGGGCTAGTCAGCCCCAGCATTTT
>many|TRBV9|.|TRBJ2-2
CASSVAGGELFF
TGTGCCAGCAGCGTAGCCGGCGGGGAGCTGTTTTTT
>.|TRBV11-2|.|TRBJ1-1
CASSLVRGRYTEAFF
TGTGCCAGCAGCTTAGTACGGGGGCGATACACTGAAGCTTTCTTT
>.|TRBV19|.|TRBJ1-1
CASKQGVGNTEAFF
TGTGCCAGTAAACAGGGCGTGGGGAACACTGAAGCTTTCTTT
>.|TRBV2|TRBD1|TRBJ2-5
CASSEGQGALETQYF
TGTGCCAGCAGTGAGGGACAGGGGGCTCTAGAGACCCAGTACTTC
>.|TRBV10-3|TRBD1|TRBJ1-5
CAIRGGQGSNQPQHF
TGTGCCATCAGGGGTGGACAGGGTAGCAATCAGCCCCAGCATTTT
>.|TRBV10-3|TRBD1|TRBJ1-1
CAISEDRGLGTEAFF
TGTGCCATCAGTGAGGACAGGGGATTAGGCACTGAAGCTTTCTTT
>many|TRBV19|.|TRBJ1-1
CASRAGPNTEAFF
TGTGCCAGTAGGGCGGGACCGAACACTGAAGCTTTCTTT
>.|TRBV7-2|TRBD1|TRBJ2-7
CASTRPRTGSEKQYF
TGTGCCAGCACCAGACCCAGGACAGGCTCTGAGAAGCAGTACTTC
>.|TRBV12-3/TRBV12-4|TRBD1|TRBJ1-6
CASRRQGAGSPLHF
TGTGCCAGCAGGAGACAGGGGGCGGGTTCACCCCTCCACTTT
>few|TRBV20-1|.|TRBJ1-2
CSAIRGQGYGYTF
TGCAGTGCCATCCGGGGCCAGGGCTATGGCTACACCTTC
>.|TRBV9|.|TRBJ2-6
CASSVGTF
TGTGCCAGCAGCGTCGGGACTTTC
>.|TRBV19|.|TRBJ1-6
CASSITQSYNSPLHF
TGTGCCAGTAGTATCACCCAGTCCTATAATTCACCCCTCCACTTT
>.|TRBV7-6|TRBD1|TRBJ1-2
CASRGQGARGYGYTF
TGTGCCAGCAGGGGGCAGGGGGCGCGCGGCTATGGCTACACCTTC
>once|TRBV19|.|TRBJ2-7
CASSDVRGGSYEQYF
TGTGCCAGTAGCGACGTGAGAGGAGGATCATACGAGCAGTACTTC
>.|TRBV7-6|.|TRBJ1-3
CASSLAGDGFPGNTIYF
TGTGCCAGCAGCTTAGCGGGGGACGGTTTCCCTGGAAACACCATATATTTT
>.|TRBV6-1|.|TRBJ1-1
CASKGLENTEAFF
TGTGCCAGCAAGGGTTTAGAAAACACTGAAGCTTTCTTT
>.|TRBV10-3|.|TRBJ1-5
CASSHPLLPQHF
TGTGCCAGCAGTCATCCCCTGTTACCCCAGCATTTT
>few|TRBV5-1|TRBD1|TRBJ1-1
CASSSGQGVTEAFF
TGTGCCAGCAGCAGCGGACAGGGGGTGACTGAAGCTTTCTTT
>.|TRBV7-6|.|TRBJ1-4
CASSSTGKKGEKLFF
TGTGCTAGCAGCTCGACAGGCAAAAAAGGTGAAAAACTGTTTTTT
>.|TRBV29-1|TRBD2|TRBJ2-7
CSVGGQTSGSGTGQYF
TGCAGCGTTGGGGGACAGACTAGCGGGTCTGGGACGGGGCAGTACTTC
>few|TRBV7-9|TRBD2|TRBJ2-2
CASSSGLAANTGELFF
TGTGCCAGCAGTTCGGGACTAGCGGCGAACACCGGGGAGCTGTTTTTT
>many|TRBV10-3|.|TRBJ2-7
CAISGQPPRGSYEQYF
TGTGCCATCAGTGGCCAGCCCCCCCGGGGCTCCTACGAGCAGTACTTC
>.|TRBV2|.|TRBJ1-5
CASSLGRDNRRQPQHF
TGTGCCAGCAGTCTTGGTCGGGACAATCGGCGTCAGCCCCAGCATTTT
>.|TRBV12-3/TRBV12-4|.|TRBJ1-4
CASSLVGGGGEKLFF
TGTGCCAGCAGTTTAGTCGGGGGAGGAGGTGAAAAACTGTTTTTT
>once|TRBV19|.|TRBJ2-6
CASSPPPPRVANVLTF
TGTGCCAGTAGCCCTCCCCCCCCCAGGGTAGCCAACGTCCTGACTTTC
>many|TRBV10-3|.|TRBJ1-4
CAISGGPTEDEKLFF
TGTGCCATCAGTGGAGGGCCGACAGAAGACGAAAAACTGTTTTTT
>few|TRBV2|TRBD1|TRBJ1-5
CASAGTGGVGQPQHF
TGTGCCAGCGCCGGGACAGGGGGCGTTGGTCAGCCCCAGCATTTT
>few|TRBV10-2|TRBD2|TRBJ2-5
CASSVASGGQETQYF
TGCGCCAGCAGTGTGGCTAGCGGGGGACAAGAGACCCAGTACTTC
>once|TRBV5-1|.|TRBJ1-1
CASSLHSGDTEAFF
TGCGCCAGCAGCTTGCATTCAGGGGACACTGAAGCTTTCTTT
>.|TRBV14|.|TRBJ2-7
CASSQYVAKSYEQYF
TGTGCCAGCAGCCAATACGTAGCTAAGTCCTACGAGCAGTACTTC
>few|TRBV7-9|.|TRBJ2-2
CASSLDAQITGELFF
TGTGCCAGCAGCTTAGATGCGCAGATCACCGGGGAGCTGTTTTTT
>.|TRBV6-5|TRBD1|TRBJ2-7
CASSSNWGTVHEQYF
TGTGCCAGCAGTTCTAATTGGGGGACAGTCCACGAGCAGTACTTC
>many|TRBV29-1|.|TRBJ2-7
CSVDTAQGYEQYF
TGCAGCGTTGACACGGCACAGGGTTACGAGCAGTACTTC
>.|TRBV7-9|.|TRBJ2-5
CASSLKQRETQYF
TGTGCCAGCAGCTTAAAACAGCGGGAGACCCAGTACTTC
>.|TRBV5-1|.|TRBJ1-6
CASSYGWNSPLHF
TGCGCCAGCAGTTACGGGTGGAATTCACCCCTCCACTTT
>.|TRBV25-1|.|TRBJ1-6
CASSQEGGNSPLHF
TGTGCCAGCAGTCAAGAAGGGGGAAATTCACCCCTCCACTTT
>.|TRBV7-3|.|TRBJ1-1
CASSLEGSRYTEASF
TGTGCCAGCAGCTTAGAAGGGAGTCGGTACACTGAAGCTTCCTTT
>.|TRBV7-9|.|TRBJ2-7
CASSPQGRADEQYF
TGTGCCAGCAGCCCGCAGGGCAGGGCGGACGAGCAGTACTTC
>.|TRBV6-4|TRBD1|TRBJ1-1
CASRGGENTEAFF
TGTGCCAGCAGAGGGGGCGAGAACACTGAAGCTTTCTTT
>.|TRBV19|.|TRBJ1-2
CASGKGGFGYTF
TGTGCCAGCGGAAAGGGGGGGTTTGGCTACACCTTC
>many|TRBV19|TRBD1|TRBJ1-1
CASSDRVNTEAFF
TGTGCCAGTAGCGACAGGGTGAACACTGAAGCTTTCTTT
>many|TRBV7-9|.|TRBJ2-2
CASSLARRELFF
TGTGCCAGCAGCTTAGCGCGAAGGGAGCTGTTTTTT
>few|TRBV19|TRBD1|TRBJ2-2
CASTRDRAGTGELFF
TGTGCCAGCACTCGAGACAGGGCGGGCACCGGGGAGCTGTTTTTT
>once|TRBV2|TRBD2|TRBJ2-7
CASTWEGPVNEQYF
TGTGCCAGCACCTGGGAGGGACCGGTGAACGAGCAGTACTTC
>.|TRBV19|TRBD2|TRBJ2-7
CASSIQAGTPEQYF
TGTGCCAGTAGTATACAAGCGGGAACCCCGGAGCAGTACTTC
>.|TRBV7-3|.|TRBJ1-4
CASSQDRTANEKLFF
TGCGCCAGCAGCCAAGATAGGACAGCAAATGAAAAACTGTTTTTT